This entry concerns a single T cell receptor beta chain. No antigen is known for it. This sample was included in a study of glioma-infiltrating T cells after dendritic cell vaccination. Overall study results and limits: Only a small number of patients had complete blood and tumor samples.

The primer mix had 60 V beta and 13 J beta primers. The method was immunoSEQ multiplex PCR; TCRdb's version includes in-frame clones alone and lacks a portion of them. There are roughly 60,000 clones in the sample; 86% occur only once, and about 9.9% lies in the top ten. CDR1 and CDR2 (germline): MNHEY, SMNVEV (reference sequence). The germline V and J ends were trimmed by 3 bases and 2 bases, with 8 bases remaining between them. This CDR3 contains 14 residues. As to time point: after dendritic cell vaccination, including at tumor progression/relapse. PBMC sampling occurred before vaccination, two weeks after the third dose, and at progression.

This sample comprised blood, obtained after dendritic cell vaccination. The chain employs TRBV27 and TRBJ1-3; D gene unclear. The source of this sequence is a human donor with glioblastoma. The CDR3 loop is CASSLRPTGNTIYF. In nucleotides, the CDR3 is TGTGCCAGCAGTTTGAGGCCTACTGGAAACACCATATATTTT.